This is a list of T cell receptor beta chains from one sample in a study of cytomegalovirus exposure and HLA in healthy donors. Profiled with immunoSEQ multiplex PCR; TCRdb holds only in-frame clones, not every one. This table lists roughly 75,000 clones. The specimen was PBMCs. The receptors were sampled from a man in his forties in good health and CMV-seronegative. Each CDR3 is given with its conserved first and last residue. Fields, in order: CDR3 protein, CDR3 DNA, D gene, V gene, J gene. A D gene is named only where the DNA matches it firmly.

CDR3aa: CASSRTGDRKTTYEQYF
CDR3nt: TGTGCCAGCAGCCGGACAGGGGACCGTAAAACAACCTACGAGCAGTACTTC
d_gene: TRBD1
v_gene: TRBV27
j_gene: TRBJ2-7

CDR3aa: CATSRERAGGSYEQYF
CDR3nt: TGTGCCACCAGCAGAGAGAGGGCGGGAGGCTCCTACGAGCAGTACTTC
d_gene: TRBD2
v_gene: TRBV15
j_gene: TRBJ2-7

CDR3aa: CAWRKGQGDREKLFF
CDR3nt: TGTGCCTGGAGAAAGGGACAGGGGGATCGTGAAAAACTGTTTTTT
d_gene: TRBD1
v_gene: TRBV30
j_gene: TRBJ1-4

CDR3aa: CASSANSGAIRRNEQFF
CDR3nt: TGTGCCAGCAGCGCAAACTCAGGGGCCATTAGACGCAATGAGCAGTTCTTC
d_gene: NA
v_gene: TRBV7-6
j_gene: TRBJ2-1

CDR3aa: CASSETGLAGANEQFF
CDR3nt: TGCGCCAGCAGCGAAACGGGACTAGCGGGAGCCAATGAGCAGTTCTTC
d_gene: TRBD2
v_gene: TRBV4-3
j_gene: TRBJ2-1

CDR3aa: CASSRSYLRSPLHF
CDR3nt: TGTGCCAGCAGCCGAAGCTACCTGCGTTCACCCCTCCACTTT
d_gene: NA
v_gene: TRBV6-5
j_gene: TRBJ1-6

CDR3aa: CASSRLVDEQYF
CDR3nt: TGTGCCAGCAGTCGACTGGTTGACGAGCAGTACTTC
d_gene: NA
v_gene: TRBV6-6
j_gene: TRBJ2-7

CDR3aa: CASSLPGGNYGYTF
CDR3nt: TGTGCCAGCAGCTTGCCAGGGGGCAACTATGGCTACACCTTC
d_gene: TRBD1
v_gene: TRBV5-6
j_gene: TRBJ1-2

CDR3aa: CASTISNQETQYF
CDR3nt: TGTGCCAGCACGATTAGCAATCAAGAGACCCAGTACTTC
d_gene: NA
v_gene: TRBV2
j_gene: TRBJ2-5

CDR3aa: CASSRVAGDNEQFF
CDR3nt: TGTGCCAGCAGCCGTGTGGCGGGGGACAATGAGCAGTTCTTC
d_gene: TRBD2
v_gene: TRBV7-9
j_gene: TRBJ2-1

CDR3aa: CAWSVSGLAHNEQFF
CDR3nt: TGTGCCTGGAGTGTTAGCGGACTAGCCCACAATGAGCAGTTCTTC
d_gene: TRBD2
v_gene: TRBV30
j_gene: TRBJ2-1

CDR3aa: CASSKSGGSPSYEQYF
CDR3nt: TGCGCCAGCAGCAAATCGGGCGGGAGTCCCTCTTACGAGCAGTACTTC
d_gene: TRBD2
v_gene: TRBV4-3
j_gene: TRBJ2-7

CDR3aa: CAITERRSSYEQYF
CDR3nt: TGTGCCATCACGGAGCGTCGGAGCTCCTACGAGCAGTACTTC
d_gene: NA
v_gene: TRBV28
j_gene: TRBJ2-7

CDR3aa: CASSPRTSVAYEQYF
CDR3nt: TGTGCCAGCTCACCACGTACAAGCGTAGCCTACGAGCAGTACTTC
d_gene: NA
v_gene: TRBV18
j_gene: TRBJ2-7

CDR3aa: CASSPRLAGEVGETQYF
CDR3nt: TGCGCCAGCAGCCCTAGACTAGCGGGAGAAGTGGGAGAGACCCAGTACTTC
d_gene: TRBD2
v_gene: TRBV4-1
j_gene: TRBJ2-5

CDR3aa: CASSQEHYGYTF
CDR3nt: TGTGCCAGCAGCCAGGAACACTATGGCTACACCTTC
d_gene: NA
v_gene: TRBV7-8
j_gene: TRBJ1-2

CDR3aa: CASSRGGHADTQYF
CDR3nt: TGTGCCAGCAGTCGGGGGGGCCACGCAGATACGCAGTATTTT
d_gene: TRBD2
v_gene: TRBV5-6
j_gene: TRBJ2-3

CDR3aa: CASSARQGPGSPLHF
CDR3nt: TGTGCCAGCAGCGCCAGACAGGGTCCGGGATCACCCCTCCACTTT
d_gene: TRBD1
v_gene: TRBV9
j_gene: TRBJ1-6

CDR3aa: CASSPGGGGYTF
CDR3nt: TGTGCCAGTAGTCCCGGGGGTGGCGGCTACACCTTC
d_gene: NA
v_gene: TRBV19
j_gene: TRBJ1-2

CDR3aa: CASNGGFDTQYF
CDR3nt: TGCGCCAGCAACGGAGGGTTTGATACGCAGTATTTT
d_gene: NA
v_gene: TRBV5-1
j_gene: TRBJ2-3

CDR3aa: CAWGGQEGSPLHF
CDR3nt: TGTGCCTGGGGGGGACAGGAAGGGTCACCCCTCCACTTT
d_gene: TRBD1
v_gene: TRBV30
j_gene: TRBJ1-6

CDR3aa: CASSLRGPPGNTIYF
CDR3nt: TGTGCCAGCAGTTTAAGGGGTCCCCCTGGAAACACCATATATTTT
d_gene: NA
v_gene: TRBV6-5
j_gene: TRBJ1-3

CDR3aa: CASSPHPGSYEQYF
CDR3nt: TGTGCCAGCTCACCACATCCAGGGTCCTACGAGCAGTACTTC
d_gene: NA
v_gene: TRBV18
j_gene: TRBJ2-7

CDR3aa: CASSPLRREATYEQYF
CDR3nt: TGTGCCAGCAGCCCCCTACGTAGGGAGGCGACCTACGAGCAGTACTTC
d_gene: NA
v_gene: TRBV28
j_gene: TRBJ2-7

CDR3aa: CASSTSGGALRETQYF
CDR3nt: TGCGCCAGCAGCACTAGCGGGGGAGCTCTGAGGGAGACCCAGTACTTC
d_gene: TRBD2
v_gene: TRBV5-1
j_gene: TRBJ2-5

CDR3aa: CASSPGVATNEKLFF
CDR3nt: TGTGCCAGCAGCCCGGGAGTTGCAACTAATGAAAAACTGTTTTTT
d_gene: NA
v_gene: TRBV7-7
j_gene: TRBJ1-4

CDR3aa: CASSLGISGYEQYF
CDR3nt: TGCGCCAGCAGCCTCGGGATTAGCGGGTACGAGCAGTACTTC
d_gene: TRBD2
v_gene: TRBV10-2
j_gene: TRBJ2-7

CDR3aa: CAISESLVDTQYF
CDR3nt: TGTGCCATCAGTGAAAGCTTAGTCGATACGCAGTATTTT
d_gene: NA
v_gene: TRBV10-3
j_gene: TRBJ2-3

CDR3aa: CASSTQGGGYGYTF
CDR3nt: TGTGCCAGCAGCACACAGGGGGGGGGATATGGCTACACCTTC
d_gene: TRBD1
v_gene: TRBV7-9
j_gene: TRBJ1-2

CDR3aa: CASSVQQGEDGYTF
CDR3nt: TGTGCCAGCAGTGTCCAACAGGGCGAGGATGGCTACACCTTC
d_gene: NA
v_gene: TRBV6-1
j_gene: TRBJ1-2

CDR3aa: CASSIGGRTDTQYF
CDR3nt: TGTGCCAGTAGTATAGGGGGGCGAACAGATACGCAGTATTTT
d_gene: NA
v_gene: TRBV19
j_gene: TRBJ2-3

CDR3aa: CASSLDGLRARYEQYF
CDR3nt: TGTGCCAGCAGCTTAGACGGTTTGAGGGCGCGGTACGAGCAGTACTTC
d_gene: NA
v_gene: TRBV7-2
j_gene: TRBJ2-7

CDR3aa: CASSLRERTDTQYF
CDR3nt: TGTGCCAGCAGCTTACGGGAGCGCACAGATACGCAGTATTTT
d_gene: NA
v_gene: TRBV7-2
j_gene: TRBJ2-3

CDR3aa: CACRARDTANYGYTF
CDR3nt: TGTGCCTGTAGGGCCCGGGACACAGCTAACTATGGCTACACCTTC
d_gene: NA
v_gene: TRBV30
j_gene: TRBJ1-2

CDR3aa: CASSISQVGTDTQYF
CDR3nt: TGTGCCAGTAGTATATCCCAGGTGGGCACAGATACGCAGTATTTT
d_gene: NA
v_gene: TRBV19
j_gene: TRBJ2-3

CDR3aa: CASSGPGGTTEAFF
CDR3nt: TGTGCCAGCAGTGGTCCAGGGGGGACCACTGAAGCTTTCTTT
d_gene: TRBD1
v_gene: TRBV2
j_gene: TRBJ1-1

CDR3aa: CASSEGSGSGTQYF
CDR3nt: TGTGCCAGCAGTGAAGGGAGCGGGAGCGGGACCCAGTACTTC
d_gene: TRBD2
v_gene: TRBV6-1
j_gene: TRBJ2-5

CDR3aa: CASRRLAGGDETQYF
CDR3nt: TGTGCCAGCAGGAGACTAGCGGGGGGGGATGAGACCCAGTACTTC
d_gene: TRBD2
v_gene: TRBV2
j_gene: TRBJ2-5

CDR3aa: CASSAQGFDEQFF
CDR3nt: TGCGCCAGCAGCGCACAGGGTTTCGATGAGCAGTTCTTC
d_gene: NA
v_gene: TRBV5-1
j_gene: TRBJ2-1

CDR3aa: CASSLQYEQYF
CDR3nt: TGTGCCAGCAGCTTACAGTACGAGCAGTACTTC
d_gene: NA
v_gene: TRBV7-8
j_gene: TRBJ2-7

CDR3aa: CASSLPGLAANTGELFF
CDR3nt: TGTGCCAGCAGTTTGCCGGGACTAGCGGCGAACACCGGGGAGCTGTTTTTT
d_gene: TRBD2
v_gene: TRBV28
j_gene: TRBJ2-2

CDR3aa: CAIRTATDTQYF
CDR3nt: TGTGCCATACGGACAGCGACAGATACGCAGTATTTT
d_gene: NA
v_gene: TRBV6-5
j_gene: TRBJ2-3

CDR3aa: CASSQESISSYEQYF
CDR3nt: TGTGCCAGCAGCCAAGAATCCATTTCGAGCTACGAGCAGTACTTC
d_gene: NA
v_gene: TRBV14
j_gene: TRBJ2-7

CDR3aa: CSANPSGIGNEQFF
CDR3nt: TGCAGCGCGAACCCTAGCGGGATTGGTAATGAGCAGTTCTTC
d_gene: TRBD2
v_gene: TRBV29-1
j_gene: TRBJ2-1

CDR3aa: CASSLRYEQYF
CDR3nt: TGTGCCAGCAGTTTGCGTTACGAGCAGTACTTC
d_gene: NA
v_gene: TRBV28
j_gene: TRBJ2-7

CDR3aa: CSVVQQGDRNTIYF
CDR3nt: TGCAGCGTTGTCCAACAGGGAGATCGAAACACCATATATTTT
d_gene: NA
v_gene: TRBV29-1
j_gene: TRBJ1-3

CDR3aa: CASSATVGGETQYF
CDR3nt: TGTGCCAGCAGTGCGACAGTCGGTGGGGAGACCCAGTACTTC
d_gene: NA
v_gene: TRBV2
j_gene: TRBJ2-5

CDR3aa: CASSPLGGMNTEAFF
CDR3nt: TGTGCCAGCAGCCCGCTCGGGGGGATGAACACTGAAGCTTTCTTT
d_gene: NA
v_gene: TRBV28
j_gene: TRBJ1-1

CDR3aa: CASSASGTDTQYF
CDR3nt: TGTGCTAGCTCAGCGTCTGGCACAGATACGCAGTATTTT
d_gene: NA
v_gene: TRBV12-5
j_gene: TRBJ2-3

CDR3aa: CASSFGQDTDTQYF
CDR3nt: TGCGCCAGCAGCTTTGGACAGGACACAGATACGCAGTATTTT
d_gene: TRBD1
v_gene: TRBV5-1
j_gene: TRBJ2-3

CDR3aa: CASSSPTGFSQPQHF
CDR3nt: TGTGCCAGCAGTTCCCCCACAGGGTTCAGCCAGCCCCAGCATTTT
d_gene: NA
v_gene: TRBV28
j_gene: TRBJ1-5

CDR3aa: CASSLRGTGNTEAFF
CDR3nt: TGCGCCAGCAGCCTAAGGGGGACAGGGAACACTGAAGCTTTCTTT
d_gene: TRBD1
v_gene: TRBV4-1
j_gene: TRBJ1-1

CDR3aa: CASSLGQFSGANVLTF
CDR3nt: TGTGCCAGCAGCTTGGGACAATTCTCTGGGGCCAACGTCCTGACTTTC
d_gene: NA
v_gene: TRBV7-9
j_gene: TRBJ2-6